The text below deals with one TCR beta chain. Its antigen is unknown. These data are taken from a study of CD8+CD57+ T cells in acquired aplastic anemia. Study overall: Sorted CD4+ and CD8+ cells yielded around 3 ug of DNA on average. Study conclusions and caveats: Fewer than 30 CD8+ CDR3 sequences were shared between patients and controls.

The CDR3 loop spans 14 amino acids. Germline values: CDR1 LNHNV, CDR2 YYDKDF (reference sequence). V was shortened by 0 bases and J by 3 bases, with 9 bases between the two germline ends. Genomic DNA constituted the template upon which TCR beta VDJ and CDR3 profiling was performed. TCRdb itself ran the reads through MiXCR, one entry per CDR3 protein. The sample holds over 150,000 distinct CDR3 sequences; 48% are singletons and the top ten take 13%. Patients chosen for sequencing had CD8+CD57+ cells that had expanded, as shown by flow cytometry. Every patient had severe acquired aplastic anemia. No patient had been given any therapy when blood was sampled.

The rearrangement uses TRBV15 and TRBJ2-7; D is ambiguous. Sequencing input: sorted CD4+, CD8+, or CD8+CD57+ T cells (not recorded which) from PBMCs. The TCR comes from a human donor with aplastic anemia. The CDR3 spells CATSREYGFYEQYF. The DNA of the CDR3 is TGTGCCACCAGCAGAGAGTATGGTTTCTACGAGCAGTACTTC.